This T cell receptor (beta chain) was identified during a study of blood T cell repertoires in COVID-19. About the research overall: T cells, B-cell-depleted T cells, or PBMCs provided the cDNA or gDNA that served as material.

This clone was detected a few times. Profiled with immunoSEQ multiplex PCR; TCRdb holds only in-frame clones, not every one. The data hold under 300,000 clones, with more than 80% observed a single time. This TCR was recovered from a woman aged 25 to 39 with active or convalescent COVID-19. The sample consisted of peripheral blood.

CDR3 in DNA: TGTGCCAGCAGCGTAGATGGGAGCTCTGGAAACACCATATATTTT. This gives the protein CASSVDGSSGNTIYF. This chain uses TRBV9 with TRBJ1-3; D is ambiguous. Between the trimmed V and J ends, which lost 0 bases and 0 bases, there was a span of 7 bases. Looked up from germline, CDR1 is SGDLS and CDR2 is YYNGEE. The CDR3 spans 15 residues.